Sequencing of this T cell receptor (beta chain) was carried out in a study of T cell responses to AZD1222 COVID-19 vaccine. Whole-study results and caveats: The donor group comprised mostly white British people and more females; the analysis possibly underestimated clonal diversity. Epitopes outside B.1.351 and B.1.1.7 mutated regions reportedly drew nearly half of spike TCRs.

This clone was counted only a few times. The antigen remains undetermined. Data came from immunoSEQ multiplex PCR; TCRdb stores just in-frame clones and leaves some out. This sample has 95,000 to 130,000 clones, with around 94% found just once. Here the sequenced sample was peripheral blood, taken on day 0 of AZD1222 vaccination. The sequence was obtained from an adult in good health.

CDR3 region: CASRPTGPYEQYF. In DNA form, the CDR3 reads TGTGCCAGCAGGCCTACAGGGCCCTACGAGCAGTACTTC. This rearrangement joins TRBV2 to TRBJ2-7; D is perhaps TRBD1 (6 bases). Germline loops: CDR1 SNHLY, CDR2 FYNNEI. The V end lost 6 bases, the J end lost 2 bases, and 11 bases lay between the germline ends. This CDR3 spans 13 amino acids. Drawing the rest from reference TRBV2 and TRBJ2-7, the complete variable domain is EPEVTQTPSHQVTQMGQEVILRCVPISNHLYFYWYRQILGQKVEFLVSFYNNEISEKSEIFDDQFSVERPDGSNFTLKIRSTKLEDSAMYFCASRPTGPYEQYFGPGTRLTVT.